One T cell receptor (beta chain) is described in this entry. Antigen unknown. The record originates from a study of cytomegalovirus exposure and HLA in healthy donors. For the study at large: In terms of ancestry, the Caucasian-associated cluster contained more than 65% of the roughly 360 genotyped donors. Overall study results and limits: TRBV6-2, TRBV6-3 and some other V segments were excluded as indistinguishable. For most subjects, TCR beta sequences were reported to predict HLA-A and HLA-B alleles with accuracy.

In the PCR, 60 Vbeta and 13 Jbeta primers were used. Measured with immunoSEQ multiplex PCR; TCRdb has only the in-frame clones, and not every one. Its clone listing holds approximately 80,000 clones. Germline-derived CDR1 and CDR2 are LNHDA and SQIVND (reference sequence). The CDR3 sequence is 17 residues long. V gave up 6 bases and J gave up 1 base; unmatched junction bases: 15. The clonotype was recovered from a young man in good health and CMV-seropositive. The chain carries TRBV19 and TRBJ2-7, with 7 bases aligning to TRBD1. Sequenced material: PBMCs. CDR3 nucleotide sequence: TGTGCCAGTAGAGAAACGGCCCAACAGGGGTCATCCTACGAGCAGTACTTC. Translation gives CASRETAQQGSSYEQYF. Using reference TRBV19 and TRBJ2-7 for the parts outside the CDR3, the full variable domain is DGGITQSPKYLFRKEGQNVTLSCEQNLNHDAMYWYRQDPGQGLRLIYYSQIVNDFQKGDIAEGYSVSREKKESFPLTVTSAQKNPTAFYLCASRETAQQGSSYEQYFGPGTRLTVT.